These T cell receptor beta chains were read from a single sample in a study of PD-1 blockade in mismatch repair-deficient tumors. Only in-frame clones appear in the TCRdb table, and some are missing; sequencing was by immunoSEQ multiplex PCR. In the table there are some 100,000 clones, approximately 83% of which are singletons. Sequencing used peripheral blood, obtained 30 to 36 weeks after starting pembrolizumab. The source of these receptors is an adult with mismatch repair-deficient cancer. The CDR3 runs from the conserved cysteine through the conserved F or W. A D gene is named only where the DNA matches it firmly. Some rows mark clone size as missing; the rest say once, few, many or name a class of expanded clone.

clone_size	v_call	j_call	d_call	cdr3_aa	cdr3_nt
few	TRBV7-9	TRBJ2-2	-	CASRPRRGGSGELFF	TGTGCCAGCAGACCTCGGAGGGGTGGATCCGGGGAGCTGTTTTTT
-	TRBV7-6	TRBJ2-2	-	CASSLREGTGELFF	TGTGCCAGCAGCTTAAGGGAAGGGACCGGGGAGCTGTTTTTT
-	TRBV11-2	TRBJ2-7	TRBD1	CASSLGSGQGNEQYF	TGTGCCAGCAGCTTAGGGTCGGGACAGGGGAACGAGCAGTACTTC
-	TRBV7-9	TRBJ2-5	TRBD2	CASSKYGTGGEETQYF	TGTGCCAGCAGCAAGTACGGGACGGGAGGGGAAGAGACCCAGTACTTC
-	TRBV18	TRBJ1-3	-	CASSPITGDDSGNTIYF	TGTGCCAGCTCACCAATCACAGGCGATGACTCTGGAAACACCATATATTTT
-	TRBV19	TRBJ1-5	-	CASSIDIGGGNQPQHF	TGTGCCAGTAGTATAGACATCGGGGGTGGGAATCAGCCCCAGCATTTT
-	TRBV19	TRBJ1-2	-	CASGWSGIGYTF	TGTGCCAGTGGTTGGTCAGGGATCGGCTACACCTTC
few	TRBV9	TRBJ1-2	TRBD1	CASSLRGGSGYTF	TGTGCCAGCAGCCTCAGGGGGGGCTCTGGCTACACCTTC
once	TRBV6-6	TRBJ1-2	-	CASSYLGGNYGYTF	TGTGCCAGCAGTTACCTAGGGGGTAACTATGGCTACACCTTC
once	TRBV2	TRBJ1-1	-	CASRTQGSSTEAFF	TGTGCCAGCAGGACACAGGGATCAAGCACTGAAGCTTTCTTT
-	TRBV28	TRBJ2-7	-	CASEGGSTYEQYF	TGTGCCAGCGAGGGCGGGTCAACCTACGAGCAGTACTTC
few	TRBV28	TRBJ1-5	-	CASSSTEYSNQPQHF	TGTGCCAGCAGCTCGACAGAGTATAGCAATCAGCCCCAGCATTTT